The clone carrying this T cell receptor (beta chain) appeared a single time. The sample originates from a study of technical replicates of blood from a few donors. The CDR3 has 14 residues. Sequencing was performed with immunoSEQ multiplex PCR; in TCRdb, only in-frame clones are kept and a portion is missing. The sample includes fewer than 90,000 clones, approximately 94% of them seen just once. Material for sequencing was T cells isolated from PBMCs. The receptor was isolated from a human donor in good health. V and J are TRBV21-1 and TRBJ1-2; the table's D call, TRBD1, was not checked against the DNA. TRBV21-1 is assigned pseudogene status. The CDR3 protein is CASSPGTGILGYTF. CDR3 nucleotide sequence: TGTGCCAGCAGTCCAGGGACAGGGATCCTTGGCTACACCTTC.